The 22 T cell receptor beta chains given below trace back to one sample, sequenced in a study of blood T cell repertoires in COVID-19. Profiling relied on immunoSEQ multiplex PCR, and the TCRdb table lists in-frame clones only, not all of them. The data hold 290,000 or so clones, with roughly nine tenths observed a single time. The sequencing input was peripheral blood. The source of these receptors is a young woman with COVID-19, enrolled during active disease.

The rearrangement uses TRBV5-1 and TRBJ1-6, with 9 bases that match TRBD1. CDR1 and CDR2 (germline): SGHRS, YFSETQ. J was trimmed by 8 bases and V by 2 bases; bases with no gene match: 5. The CDR3 extends over 15 amino acids. DNA for the CDR3: TGCGCCAGCAGCTTAAGGGACAGGGCAGATTCACCCCTCCACTTT. Protein product: CASSLRDRADSPLHF.

This chain joins TRBV7-2 and TRBJ2-2; D perhaps matches TRBD2 (6 bases). There are 14 residues in the CDR3. Trimming shortened V by 5 bases and J by 4 bases, and 11 bases separated the two germline ends. CDR1 is SGHTA and CDR2 is FQGNSA in the germline V gene. Here the CDR3 reads CASSQTRGTGELFF. CDR3 in DNA: TGTGCCAGCAGCCAGACTAGAGGCACCGGGGAGCTGTTTTTT.

This clone was seen once. The chain employs TRBV3-1 (or the pseudogene TRBV3-2) and TRBJ1-1; D is uncertain. The CDR3 loop spans 12 amino acids. The germline V gene has CDR1 LGHDT and CDR2 YNNKEL (reference sequence). The ends were cut back, 0 bases at V and 6 bases at J, with 5 bases in the middle. CDR3 in amino acids: CASSQDRSEAFF. The CDR3 nucleotides read TGTGCCAGCAGCCAAGATCGGTCTGAAGCTTTCTTT.

The chain links TRBV29-1 to TRBJ2-1; 7 bases fit TRBD1. V shed 4 bases and J 2 bases; nucleotides not matched to a gene: 2. The germline V gene encodes CDR1 SQVTM and CDR2 ANQGSEA. This CDR3 is 13 amino acids long. CDR3 DNA sequence: TGCAGCGTTGGGGACAGTCCCTACAATGAGCAGTTCTTC. Encoded protein: CSVGDSPYNEQFF.

The table lists this clone with a count of one. The chain is built from TRBV30 and TRBJ2-3; TRBD1 might be the D (6 bases). Germline CDR1 and CDR2: GTSNPN and SVGIG (reference sequence). V lost 3 bases and J 6 bases, leaving 13 bases between the germline ends. The CDR3 consists of 13 residues. Written as DNA, the CDR3 is TGTGCCTGGAGATTAAGGGGGTCTGATACGCAGTATTTT. Protein: CAWRLRGSDTQYF.

The genes are TRBV28 and TRBJ1-5; D is possibly TRBD1 (6 bases). V was clipped by 10 bases and J by 6 bases, with 19 bases between them. This CDR3 comprises 14 residues. From germline, CDR1 is MDHEN and CDR2 SYDVKM. The chain's CDR3 is CATTLQGLVQPQHF. The CDR3 DNA reads TGTGCCACGACTTTACAGGGATTGGTTCAGCCCCAGCATTTT.

This rearrangement joins TRBV7-2 to TRBJ1-5; TRBD1 matches at 8 bases. The germline V gene encodes CDR1 SGHTA and CDR2 FQGNSA. The CDR3 sequence is 17 residues long. V shed 1 base, J shed 3 bases, and the junction held 8 bases outside the gene matches. As DNA, the CDR3 is TGTGCCAGCAGCTTAGAACCAGGGGGCTCGATCAATCAGCCCCAGCATTTT. Translated: CASSLEPGGSINQPQHF.

The chain is built from TRBV27 and TRBJ1-6, with 7 bases matching TRBD1. V gave up 6 bases and J gave up 9 bases; unmatched junction bases: 8. CDR1 is MNHEY and CDR2 is SMNVEV in the germline V gene (reference sequence). CDR3 length: 14 residues. The CDR3 loop reads CASSDRERVSPLHF. The DNA of the CDR3 is TGTGCCAGCAGCGACAGGGAGAGAGTTTCACCCCTCCACTTT.

The chain is built from TRBV7-9 and TRBJ2-7, with D perhaps matching TRBD2 (5 bases). Per germline, CDR1 SEHNR and CDR2 FQNEAQ (reference sequence). Trimming shortened V by 0 bases and J by 6 bases, and 9 bases separated the two germline ends. The CDR3 has 13 amino acids. The CDR3 loop reads CASSLASEGEQYF. The CDR3 DNA follows: TGTGCCAGCAGCTTAGCTTCAGAGGGCGAGCAGTACTTC.

The rearrangement uses TRBV20-1 and TRBJ1-1; D ambiguous. The V end lost 3 bases, the J end lost 4 bases, and 12 bases lay between the germline ends. In germline, CDR1 is DFQATT, CDR2 SNEGSKA (reference sequence). The CDR3 is made up of 13 amino acids. In nucleotides, the CDR3 is TGCAGTGCTAGTACTCCCCGGAGCACTGAAGCTTTCTTT. Translated, it gives CSASTPRSTEAFF.

The chain joins TRBV6-5 to TRBJ2-7, with 11 positions matching TRBD2. Germline V gene data show CDR1 as MNHEY and CDR2 as SVGAGI. The CDR3 loop spans 14 amino acids. The V segment lost 5 bases and the J segment 4 bases; nucleotides outside the gene matches: 4. CDR3 nucleotide sequence: TGTGCCAGCAGTCAGGGACTAGCGGCTTACGAGCAGTACTTC. As protein: CASSQGLAAYEQYF.

The V and J genes are TRBV30 and TRBJ1-6; maybe TRBD1 (6 bases). V lost 3 bases to trimming and J lost 7 bases, with 13 bases between them. The CDR3 is 14 residues long. The V gene's germline CDR1 is GTSNPN and CDR2 SVGIG (reference sequence). The CDR3 region has the DNA TGTGCCTGGAGGAGTGACAGGTTGAATTCACCCCTCCACTTT. Translated: CAWRSDRLNSPLHF. The full variable domain, its missing parts supplied by reference TRBV30 and TRBJ1-6, is SQTIHQWPATLVQPVGSPLSLECTVEGTSNPNLYWYRQAAGRGLQLLFYSVGIGQISSEVPQNLSASRPQDRQFILSSKKLLLSDSGFYLCAWRSDRLNSPLHFGNGTRLTVT.

The chain couples TRBV11-2 to TRBJ1-1; maybe TRBD1 (6 bases). Trimming cost V 1 base and J 1 base, with 10 bases left between them. The CDR3 loop spans 15 amino acids. CDR1 and CDR2 from the germline V gene are SGHAT and FQNNGV. CDR3 protein: CASSLGVGANTEAFF. The CDR3 nucleotides read TGTGCCAGCAGCTTAGGTGTGGGGGCGAACACTGAAGCTTTCTTT.

The V and J genes are TRBV30 and TRBJ2-5, with 9 bases that match TRBD1. From germline, CDR1 is GTSNPN and CDR2 SVGIG (reference sequence). This CDR3 contains 16 residues. V lost 1 base, J lost 1 base, and 7 bases stayed unmatched. Here the CDR3 DNA reads TGTGCCTGGAGTGGGGGGACAGGGAGGGCCCAAGAGACCCAGTACTTC. Protein product: CAWSGGTGRAQETQYF.

The chain couples TRBV30 to TRBJ2-3; tentative D call: TRBD1 (5 bases). Germline-derived CDR1 and CDR2 are GTSNPN and SVGIG (reference sequence). The CDR3 extends over 14 amino acids. V dropped 2 bases and J dropped 4 bases, with 13 bases sitting between them. The chain's CDR3 is CAWSIPPGSDTQYF. Here the CDR3 DNA reads TGTGCCTGGAGTATCCCCCCAGGGTCAGATACGCAGTATTTT.

A single count supports this clone. The CDR3 DNA sequence: TGTGCCAGCAGCTCCTACTACGAGCAGTACTTC. Protein sequence: CASSSYYEQYF. The chain couples TRBV5-8 to TRBJ2-7; D is unresolved. This CDR3 is 11 amino acids long. CDR1 and CDR2 from the germline V gene are SGHTS and YDEGEE. V lost 3 bases, J lost 3 bases, and 4 bases lay in between.

V gene TRBV6-6 combines with J gene TRBJ2-7; 15 bases map to TRBD2. The CDR3 covers 16 residues. Per germline, CDR1 MNHNY and CDR2 SVGAGI (reference sequence). With 6 bases clipped from V and 2 bases from J, the junction kept 5 bases outside the gene matches. CDR3 loop: CASSGLAGGRTYEQYF. CDR3 bases: TGTGCCAGCAGCGGACTAGCGGGAGGGAGGACCTACGAGCAGTACTTC.

The chain couples TRBV19 to TRBJ1-5, with TRBD1 matching 7 bases. The junction had 9 bases not matched to a gene; V was cut back by 3 bases and J by 7 bases. The CDR3 totals 15 residues. Germline-derived CDR1 and CDR2 are LNHDA and SQIVND (reference sequence). The CDR3 sequence is CASSIRDRVYQPQHF. Here the CDR3 DNA reads TGTGCCAGTAGTATTCGAGACAGGGTATACCAGCCCCAGCATTTT. Filled out from reference TRBV19 and TRBJ1-5, the complete variable domain reads DGGITQSPKYLFRKEGQNVTLSCEQNLNHDAMYWYRQDPGQGLRLIYYSQIVNDFQKGDIAEGYSVSREKKESFPLTVTSAQKNPTAFYLCASSIRDRVYQPQHFGDGTRLSIL.

The V and J genes are TRBV6-6 and TRBJ1-3; 10 bases match TRBD1. The V segment lost 6 bases and the J segment 0 bases; nucleotides outside the gene matches: 5. CDR1 and CDR2 (germline): MNHNY, SVGAGI (reference sequence). The CDR3 sequence is 16 residues long. DNA of the CDR3: TGTGCCAGCAGGGGACAGGGGCTTACCTCTGGAAACACCATATATTTT. It is translated as CASRGQGLTSGNTIYF.

Comments on this clone: Relative to the germline gene, one junction end is altered; a read error may explain this. The chain carries TRBV4-2 and TRBJ2-7, with 11 bases that match TRBD2. Germline CDR1 and CDR2: LGHNA and YNFKEQ. The CDR3 has 18 amino acids. The CDR3 loop is CASSQVLLAGEEGYEQYF. The DNA of the CDR3 is TGTGCCAGCAGTCAAGTATTACTAGCGGGAGAGGAAGGCTACGAGCAGTACTTC.

The J gene is TRBJ1-6, the V gene TRBV6-2 or TRBV6-3; 7 bases align to TRBD1. V was clipped by 4 bases and J by 7 bases; unmatched bases: 7. The CDR3 is made up of 15 amino acids. From germline, CDR1 is MNHEY and CDR2 SVGEGT. The CDR3 coding sequence is TGTGCCAGCAGTTCAACAGGGGAATGGAATTCACCCCTCCACTTT. It specifies CASSSTGEWNSPLHF.

This chain joins TRBV19 and TRBJ1-6; D possibly corresponds to TRBD1 (6 bases). CDR3 length: 13 residues. Germline CDR1 and CDR2: LNHDA and SQIVND (reference sequence). The V end lost 6 bases, the J end lost 7 bases, and 10 bases lay between the germline ends. This CDR3 is CASSRDKNSPLHF. The CDR3 nucleotides read TGTGCCAGTAGCCGGGACAAGAATTCACCCCTCCACTTT. The full variable domain, with the rest looked up from reference TRBV19 and TRBJ1-6, is DGGITQSPKYLFRKEGQNVTLSCEQNLNHDAMYWYRQDPGQGLRLIYYSQIVNDFQKGDIAEGYSVSREKKESFPLTVTSAQKNPTAFYLCASSRDKNSPLHFGNGTRLTVT.